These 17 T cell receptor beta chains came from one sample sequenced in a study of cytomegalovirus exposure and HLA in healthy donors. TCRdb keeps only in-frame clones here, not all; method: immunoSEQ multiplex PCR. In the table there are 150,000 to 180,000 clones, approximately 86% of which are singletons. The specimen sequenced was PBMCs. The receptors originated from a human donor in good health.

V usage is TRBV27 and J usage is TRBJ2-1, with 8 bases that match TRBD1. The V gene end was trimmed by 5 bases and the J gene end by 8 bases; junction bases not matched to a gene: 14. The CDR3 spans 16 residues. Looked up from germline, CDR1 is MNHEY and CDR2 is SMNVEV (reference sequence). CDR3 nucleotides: TGTGCCAGCAGTATAACTGACAGGGGAACCTTGGATGAGCAGTTCTTC. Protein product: CASSITDRGTLDEQFF.

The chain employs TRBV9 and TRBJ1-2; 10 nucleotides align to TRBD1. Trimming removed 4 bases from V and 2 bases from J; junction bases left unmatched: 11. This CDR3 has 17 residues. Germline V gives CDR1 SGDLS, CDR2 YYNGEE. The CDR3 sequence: CASSPGQGLTSNYGYTF. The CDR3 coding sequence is TGTGCCAGCAGCCCGGGACAGGGGTTGACGTCAAACTATGGCTACACCTTC. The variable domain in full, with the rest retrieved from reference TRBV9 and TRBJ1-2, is DSGVTQTPKHLITATGQRVTLRCSPRSGDLSVYWYQQSLDQGLQFLIQYYNGEERAKGNILERFSAQQFPDLHSELNLSSLELGDSALYFCASSPGQGLTSNYGYTFGSGTRLTVV.

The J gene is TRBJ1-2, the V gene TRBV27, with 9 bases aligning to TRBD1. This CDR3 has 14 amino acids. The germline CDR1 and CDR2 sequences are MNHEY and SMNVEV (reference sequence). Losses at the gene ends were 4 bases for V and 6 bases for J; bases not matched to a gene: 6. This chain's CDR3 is CASSSTGQGNGYTF. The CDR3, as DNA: TGTGCCAGCAGTTCAACCGGACAGGGGAATGGCTACACCTTC.

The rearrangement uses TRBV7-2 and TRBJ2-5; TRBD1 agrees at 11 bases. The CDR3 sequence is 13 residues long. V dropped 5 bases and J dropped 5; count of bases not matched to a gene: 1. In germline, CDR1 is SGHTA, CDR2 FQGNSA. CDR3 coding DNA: TGTGCCAGCAGCCGGGACAGGGGGGAGACCCAGTACTTC. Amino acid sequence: CASSRDRGETQYF.

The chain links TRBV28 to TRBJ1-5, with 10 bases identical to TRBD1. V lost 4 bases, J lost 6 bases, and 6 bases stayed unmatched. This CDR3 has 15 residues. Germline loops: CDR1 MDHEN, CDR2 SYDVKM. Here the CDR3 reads CASSSGDRGFQPQHF. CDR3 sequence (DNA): TGTGCCAGCAGTTCCGGGGACAGGGGTTTTCAGCCCCAGCATTTT.

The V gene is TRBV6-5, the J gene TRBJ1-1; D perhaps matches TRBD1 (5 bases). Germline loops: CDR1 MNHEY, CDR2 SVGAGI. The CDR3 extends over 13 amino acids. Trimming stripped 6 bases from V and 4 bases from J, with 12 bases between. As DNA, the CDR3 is TGTGCCAGCAGCCCGCGGGGGGGCACTGAAGCTTTCTTT. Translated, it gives CASSPRGGTEAFF.

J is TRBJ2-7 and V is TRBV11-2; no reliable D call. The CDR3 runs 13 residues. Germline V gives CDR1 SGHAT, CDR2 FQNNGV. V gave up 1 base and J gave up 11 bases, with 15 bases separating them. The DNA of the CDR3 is TGTGCCAGCAGCTTAGCGGCAGGAAGATTGAAGTACTTC. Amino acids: CASSLAAGRLKYF.

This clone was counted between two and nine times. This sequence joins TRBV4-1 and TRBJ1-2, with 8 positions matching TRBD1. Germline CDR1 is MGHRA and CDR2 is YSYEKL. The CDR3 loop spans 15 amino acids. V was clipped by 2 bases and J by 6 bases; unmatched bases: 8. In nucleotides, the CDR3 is TGCGCCAGCAGCCAAACCTGGACAGGGTGGAATGGCTACACCTTC. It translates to CASSQTWTGWNGYTF.

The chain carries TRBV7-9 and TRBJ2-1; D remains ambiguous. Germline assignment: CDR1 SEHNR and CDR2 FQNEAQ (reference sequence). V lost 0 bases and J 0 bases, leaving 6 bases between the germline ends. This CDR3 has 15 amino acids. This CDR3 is CASSLATGSYNEQFF. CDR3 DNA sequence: TGTGCCAGCAGCTTAGCCACGGGCTCCTACAATGAGCAGTTCTTC.

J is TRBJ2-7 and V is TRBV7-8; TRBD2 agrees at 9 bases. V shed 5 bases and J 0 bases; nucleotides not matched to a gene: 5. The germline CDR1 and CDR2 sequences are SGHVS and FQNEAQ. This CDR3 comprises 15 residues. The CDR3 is CASSRYSGGSYEQYF. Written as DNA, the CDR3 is TGTGCCAGCAGCCGTTATAGCGGGGGCTCCTACGAGCAGTACTTC.

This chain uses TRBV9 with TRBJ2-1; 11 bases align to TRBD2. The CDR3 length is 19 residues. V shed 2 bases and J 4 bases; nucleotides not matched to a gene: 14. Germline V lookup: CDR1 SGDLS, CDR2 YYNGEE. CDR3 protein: CASSVPSSSGRAHYNEQFF. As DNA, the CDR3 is TGTGCCAGCAGCGTCCCTTCGAGTAGCGGGAGGGCTCATTACAATGAGCAGTTCTTC.

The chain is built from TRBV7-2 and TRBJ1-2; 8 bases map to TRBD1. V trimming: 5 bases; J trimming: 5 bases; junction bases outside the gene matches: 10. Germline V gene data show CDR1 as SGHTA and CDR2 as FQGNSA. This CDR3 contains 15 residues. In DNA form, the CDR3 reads TGTGCCAGCAGCCGGGGACAGGCAGATTCTTATGGCTACACCTTC. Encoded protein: CASSRGQADSYGYTF.

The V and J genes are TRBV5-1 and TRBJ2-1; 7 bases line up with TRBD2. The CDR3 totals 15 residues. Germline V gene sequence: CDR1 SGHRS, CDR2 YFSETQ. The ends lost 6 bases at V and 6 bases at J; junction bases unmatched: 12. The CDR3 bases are TGCGCCAGCAATTCCGAGGGAGGGCCCTCCAATGAGCAGTTCTTC. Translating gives CASNSEGGPSNEQFF.

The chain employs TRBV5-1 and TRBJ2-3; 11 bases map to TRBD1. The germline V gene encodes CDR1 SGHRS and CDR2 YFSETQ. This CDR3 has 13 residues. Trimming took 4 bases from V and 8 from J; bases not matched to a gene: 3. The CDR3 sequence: CASSRTGGSTQYF. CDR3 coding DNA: TGCGCCAGCAGCAGGACAGGGGGCAGTACGCAGTATTTT.

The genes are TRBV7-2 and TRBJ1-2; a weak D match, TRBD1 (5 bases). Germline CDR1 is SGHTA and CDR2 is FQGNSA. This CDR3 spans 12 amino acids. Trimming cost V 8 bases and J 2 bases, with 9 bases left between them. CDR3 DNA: TGTGCCAGCTCCCCAGGGAACTATGGCTACACCTTC. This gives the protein CASSPGNYGYTF. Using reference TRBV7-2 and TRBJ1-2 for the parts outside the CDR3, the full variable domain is GAGVSQSPSNKVTEKGKDVELRCDPISGHTALYWYRQSLGQGLEFLIYFQGNSAPDKSGLPSDRFSAERTGGSVSTLTIQRTQQEDSAVYLCASSPGNYGYTFGSGTRLTVV.

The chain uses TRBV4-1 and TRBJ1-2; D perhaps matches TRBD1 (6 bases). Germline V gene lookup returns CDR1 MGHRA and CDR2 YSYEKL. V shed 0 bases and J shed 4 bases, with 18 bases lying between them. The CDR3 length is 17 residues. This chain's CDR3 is CASSQDRYRETGYGYTF. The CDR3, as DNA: TGCGCCAGCAGCCAAGATAGGTACAGGGAAACGGGCTATGGCTACACCTTC.

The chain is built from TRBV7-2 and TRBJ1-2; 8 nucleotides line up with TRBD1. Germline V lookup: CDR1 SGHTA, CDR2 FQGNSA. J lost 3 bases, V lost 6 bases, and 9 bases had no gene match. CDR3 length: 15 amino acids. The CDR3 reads CASRPGTGAYYGYTF. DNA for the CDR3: TGTGCCAGCAGGCCGGGGACAGGAGCGTACTATGGCTACACCTTC. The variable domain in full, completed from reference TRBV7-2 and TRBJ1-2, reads GAGVSQSPSNKVTEKGKDVELRCDPISGHTALYWYRQSLGQGLEFLIYFQGNSAPDKSGLPSDRFSAERTGGSVSTLTIQRTQQEDSAVYLCASRPGTGAYYGYTFGSGTRLTVV.